A selection of T cell receptor beta chains follows, all from one sample in a study of Graves' ophthalmopathy and Graves' hyperthyroidism. TCRdb re-analysed the multiplex PCR reads in MiXCR, keeping a single row per CDR3 protein. The sample has about 1.1 million distinct CDR3 sequences; about 36% are singletons. Material for sequencing was peripheral blood or thyroid tissue (not recorded which). The receptors were gathered from an adult man with Graves' hyperthyroidism. Each CDR3 is given with its conserved first and last residue. The D gene is left open where the match is weak. Only some rows state a clone size, as once, few, many or a class for expanded clones.

J gene: TRBJ1-1
D gene: .
clone size: .
V gene: TRBV10-3
CDR3 protein: CAIRGLVNTEALF
CDR3 DNA: TGTGCCATCAGGGGGTTGGTGAACACTGAAGCTCTCTTT

J gene: TRBJ1-1
D gene: .
clone size: .
V gene: TRBV11-1
CDR3 protein: CASSRPLGGLTQAFF
CDR3 DNA: TGTGCCAGCAGCCGTCCTCTAGGGGGTTTGACGCAAGCTTTCTTT

J gene: TRBJ1-1
D gene: .
clone size: many
V gene: TRBV11-2
CDR3 protein: CASSLDPHFPEAFF
CDR3 DNA: TGTGCCAGCAGCTTAGATCCGCACTTCCCTGAAGCTTTCTTT

J gene: TRBJ2-5
D gene: .
clone size: many
V gene: TRBV7-2
CDR3 protein: CASSLEARVMTQYF
CDR3 DNA: TGTGCCAGCAGCTTAGAGGCCAGGGTTATGACCCAGTACTTC

J gene: TRBJ2-2
D gene: TRBD2
clone size: .
V gene: TRBV29-1
CDR3 protein: CSVAASGRNTGELFF
CDR3 DNA: TGCAGCGTTGCGGCCAGCGGGAGAAACACCGGGGAGCTGTTTTTT

J gene: TRBJ1-4
D gene: TRBD1
clone size: .
V gene: TRBV15
CDR3 protein: CATSREPGTGVEKLFF
CDR3 DNA: TGTGCCACCAGCAGAGAACCCGGGACAGGGGTAGAAAAACTGTTTTTT

J gene: TRBJ2-7
D gene: .
clone size: .
V gene: TRBV25-1
CDR3 protein: CAGRDPAATGPYEQYF
CDR3 DNA: TGTGCCGGCAGGGACCCCGCGGCGACAGGCCCCTACGAGCAGTACTTC

J gene: TRBJ1-1
D gene: .
clone size: many
V gene: TRBV30
CDR3 protein: CAWSLQGRTEAFF
CDR3 DNA: TGTGCCTGGAGTCTGCAGGGACGCACTGAAGCTTTCTTT

J gene: TRBJ1-1
D gene: .
clone size: many
V gene: TRBV7-8
CDR3 protein: CASSLEAGWLNTEAFF
CDR3 DNA: TGTGCCAGCAGCTTAGAGGCGGGGTGGTTGAACACTGAAGCTTTCTTT

J gene: TRBJ2-7
D gene: TRBD2
clone size: many
V gene: TRBV7-2
CDR3 protein: CASSHTGTSGYEQYF
CDR3 DNA: TGTGCCAGCAGCCACACCGGGACTAGCGGGTACGAGCAGTACTTC

J gene: TRBJ1-1
D gene: .
clone size: .
V gene: TRBV20-1
CDR3 protein: CSARVRGDTEAFF
CDR3 DNA: TGCAGTGCTAGGGTCAGGGGAGACACTGAAGCTTTCTTT

J gene: TRBJ1-1
D gene: TRBD1
clone size: .
V gene: TRBV20-1
CDR3 protein: CSAGGTGEGLNTEAFF
CDR3 DNA: TGCAGTGCTGGGGGGACAGGGGAGGGTTTGAACACTGAAGCTTTCTTT

J gene: TRBJ2-6
D gene: .
clone size: .
V gene: TRBV9
CDR3 protein: CAISPLVGSGANVLTF
CDR3 DNA: TGTGCCATCAGCCCACTAGTCGGCTCTGGGGCCAACGTCCTGACTTTC

J gene: TRBJ1-2
D gene: .
clone size: many
V gene: TRBV2
CDR3 protein: CASSTQGGLFTF
CDR3 DNA: TGTGCCAGCAGTACCCAGGGAGGACTGTTCACCTTC

J gene: TRBJ2-2
D gene: TRBD2
clone size: few
V gene: TRBV20-1
CDR3 protein: CSARASPTSLNTGELFF
CDR3 DNA: TGCAGTGCTAGAGCCTCACCGACTAGCCTGAACACCGGGGAGCTGTTTTTT

J gene: TRBJ2-7
D gene: TRBD2
clone size: many
V gene: TRBV6-5
CDR3 protein: CATREGHSYEQYF
CDR3 DNA: TGTGCCACCAGGGAGGGGCACTCCTACGAGCAGTACTTC

J gene: TRBJ2-7
D gene: .
clone size: .
V gene: TRBV2
CDR3 protein: CASSEDLGTYEQYF
CDR3 DNA: TGTGCCAGCAGTGAAGACCTAGGGACCTACGAGCAGTACTTC

J gene: TRBJ1-5
D gene: .
clone size: .
V gene: TRBV7-2
CDR3 protein: CASSLAPWGAQPQHF
CDR3 DNA: TGTGCCAGCAGCTTAGCACCTTGGGGGGCTCAGCCCCAGCATTTT

J gene: TRBJ1-2
D gene: .
clone size: many
V gene: TRBV5-6
CDR3 protein: CASSLVVQGIGYTF
CDR3 DNA: TGTGCCAGCAGCCTGGTGGTACAGGGTATTGGCTACACCTTC

J gene: TRBJ2-5
D gene: .
clone size: many
V gene: TRBV9
CDR3 protein: CASSVEGMDKETQYF
CDR3 DNA: TGTGCCAGCAGCGTAGAGGGGATGGACAAAGAGACCCAGTACTTC

J gene: TRBJ2-7
D gene: .
clone size: once
V gene: TRBV25-1
CDR3 protein: CASAKGAYEQYF
CDR3 DNA: TGTGCCAGCGCCAAGGGGGCCTACGAGCAGTACTTC

J gene: TRBJ2-7
D gene: .
clone size: many
V gene: TRBV29-1
CDR3 protein: CSVEWPGRSYEQYF
CDR3 DNA: TGCAGCGTTGAATGGCCGGGGCGCTCCTACGAGCAGTACTTC

J gene: TRBJ1-4
D gene: TRBD1
clone size: .
V gene: TRBV7-9
CDR3 protein: CASRSGTGGNEKLFF
CDR3 DNA: TGTGCCAGCAGGTCTGGGACAGGCGGAAATGAAAAACTGTTTTTT

J gene: TRBJ1-3
D gene: .
clone size: .
V gene: TRBV2
CDR3 protein: CASSEGTAGNTIYF
CDR3 DNA: TGTGCCAGCAGTGAAGGGACAGCTGGAAACACCATATATTTT

J gene: TRBJ2-5
D gene: TRBD2
clone size: .
V gene: TRBV7-8
CDR3 protein: CASSLAGEYGETQYF
CDR3 DNA: TGTGCCAGCAGCCTAGCGGGGGAGTACGGAGAGACCCAGTACTTC

J gene: TRBJ2-7
D gene: .
clone size: many
V gene: TRBV29-1
CDR3 protein: CSVAIGRSYEQYF
CDR3 DNA: TGCAGCGTCGCAATTGGACGGAGCTACGAGCAGTACTTC